This TCR beta chain was sequenced for a study of T cell responses to AZD1222 COVID-19 vaccine. The CDR3 extends over 14 amino acids. Trimming cost V 6 bases and J 0 bases, with 11 bases left between them. Germline assignment: CDR1 SGHTA and CDR2 FQGNSA. Profiled with immunoSEQ multiplex PCR; TCRdb holds only in-frame clones, not every one. This sample has 250,000 to 300,000 clones, with about 94% found just once. Whole-study findings and limits: A rise in Spike-specific TCR breadth and depth followed two AZD1222 doses.

Concerning this clone itself: The antigen remains unidentified.

Material: peripheral blood, obtained 28 days after the second AZD1222 dose. The genes are TRBV7-2 and TRBJ1-1; tentatively, D is TRBD1 (5 bases). This receptor was taken from an adult who received the AZD1222 COVID-19 vaccine. Written as DNA, the CDR3 is TGTGCCAGCAGGAAGGGACTGATGAACACTGAAGCTTTCTTT. This codes for CASRKGLMNTEAFF.